Listed here is a single TCR beta chain. Method: immunoSEQ multiplex PCR; TCRdb's copy keeps in-frame clones and lacks some. The sample consists of over 100,000 clones, about 93% of them appearing once. The sample originates from a study of control samples from healthy donors and cancer patients. From germline, CDR1 is SGDLS and CDR2 YYNGEE. V gave up 0 bases and J gave up 4 bases, with 13 bases separating them. This CDR3 comprises 15 residues. Sequencing input: blood. This receptor was obtained from a man aged 40-55 years in good health. The V and J genes are TRBV9 and TRBJ1-1, with a tentative D call TRBD1 (6 bases). Written as DNA, the CDR3 is TGTGCCAGCAGCGTAGCTAAGGGGGTGGGCACTGAAGCTTTCTTT. Amino acid sequence: CASSVAKGVGTEAFF.